Following are 20 T cell receptor beta chains from one sample sequenced in a study of OX40 agonist ivuxolimab in advanced cancers. Sequencing was performed with immunoSEQ multiplex PCR; in TCRdb, only in-frame clones are kept and a portion is missing. This sample has approximately 82,000 clones, with more than 70% found just once. Specimen: CD4+ or CD8+ T cells sorted from blood, collected in a trial of the OX40 agonist ivuxolimab. The receptors originated from an adult with an advanced solid tumor such as melanoma, head and neck, liver or kidney cancer.

The genes are TRBV7-9 and TRBJ1-5; perhaps TRBD1 as D (6 bases). This CDR3 is built from 13 residues. Germline values: CDR1 SEHNR, CDR2 FQNEAQ (reference sequence). Trimming shortened V by 2 bases and J by 6 bases, and 8 bases separated the two germline ends. Written as DNA, the CDR3 is TGTGCCAGCAGCTTACAGGGGACTCAGCCCCAGCATTTT. Its protein is CASSLQGTQPQHF. Full variable domain (rest looked up from reference TRBV7-9 and TRBJ1-5): DTGVSQNPRHKITKRGQNVTFRCDPISEHNRLYWYRQTLGQGPEFLTYFQNEAQLEKSRLLSDRFSAERPKGSFSTLEIQRTEQGDSAMYLCASSLQGTQPQHFGDGTRLSIL.

V is TRBV5-4 and J is TRBJ2-2; a weak D match, TRBD1 (5 bases). This CDR3 has 15 amino acids. Between the trimmed V and J ends, which lost 1 base and 1 base, there was a span of 8 bases. CDR1 is SGHNT and CDR2 is YYREEE in the germline V gene (reference sequence). The CDR3 reads CASSLRQGNTGELFF. The CDR3 nucleotides are TGTGCCAGCAGCTTGCGGCAGGGGAACACCGGGGAGCTGTTTTTT.

The V gene is TRBV6-5, the J gene TRBJ2-7; 8 nucleotides agree with TRBD2. Germline trimming cut 2 bases from V and 2 bases from J; bases unmatched to any gene: 5. Germline-derived CDR1 and CDR2 are MNHEY and SVGAGI. The CDR3 has 15 amino acids. CDR3 in amino acids: CASSYLAGSTYEQYF. DNA of the CDR3: TGTGCCAGCAGTTACCTAGCGGGTAGTACCTACGAGCAGTACTTC.

This clone has just one count. The gene calls are TRBV7-9 and TRBJ1-1, with D maybe TRBD1 (5 bases). CDR1 is SEHNR and CDR2 is FQNEAQ in the germline V gene (reference sequence). The CDR3 contains 16 residues. V was shortened by 5 bases and J by 1 base, with 17 bases between the two germline ends. CDR3: CASSPTLGGRNTEAFF. CDR3 nucleotide sequence: TGTGCCAGCAGCCCGACTCTGGGGGGAAGGAACACTGAAGCTTTCTTT.

This clone was seen once. This chain uses TRBV4-2 with TRBJ2-1; 7 bases map to TRBD1. The CDR3 contains 14 residues. Per the germline V gene, CDR1 is LGHNA and CDR2 is YNFKEQ. V trimming: 2 bases; J trimming: 4 bases; junction bases outside the gene matches: 2. This CDR3 reads CASSQYRGYNEQFF. Written as DNA, the CDR3 is TGTGCCAGCAGCCAATACAGGGGTTACAATGAGCAGTTCTTC.

The genes are TRBV5-4 and TRBJ1-1, with a weak D call TRBD1 (6 bases). This CDR3 region has 14 residues. Germline V gene sequence: CDR1 SGHNT, CDR2 YYREEE (reference sequence). V was trimmed by 0 bases and J by 7 bases, leaving 13 bases between them. Here the CDR3 reads CASSLVRGGVEAFF. The DNA of the CDR3 is TGTGCCAGCAGCTTGGTCAGGGGAGGTGTTGAAGCTTTCTTT. Full variable domain (rest looked up from reference TRBV5-4 and TRBJ1-1): ETGVTQSPTHLIKTRGQQVTLRCSSQSGHNTVSWYQQALGQGPQFIFQYYREEENGRGNFPPRFSGLQFPNYSSELNVNALELDDSALYLCASSLVRGGVEAFFGQGTRLTVV.

The chain employs TRBV6-4 and TRBJ1-1; possible D gene TRBD1, 5 bases. V was clipped by 2 bases and J by 2 bases, with 9 bases between them. CDR3 length: 14 residues. Germline V lookup: CDR1 MRHNA, CDR2 SNTAGT. CDR3 DNA: TGTGCCAGCAGTGACGGCAGGGCAAACACTGAAGCTTTCTTT. It codes for CASSDGRANTEAFF.

This clone was counted a few times. The V and J genes are TRBV6-5 and TRBJ1-5; the D gene is possibly TRBD1 (6 bases). The CDR3 is made up of 14 amino acids. Trimming pared 2 bases from V and 6 bases from J, leaving 11 bases between. CDR1 is MNHEY, CDR2 SVGAGI, per germline. The CDR3 coding sequence is TGTGCCAGCAGTTACAAGGGGGGGAGTCAGCCCCAGCATTTT. Amino acids: CASSYKGGSQPQHF.

The chain links TRBV7-9 to TRBJ2-7, with 7 nucleotides matching TRBD1. J was trimmed by 3 bases and V by 5 bases; bases with no gene match: 10. This CDR3 comprises 15 residues. CDR1 SEHNR and CDR2 FQNEAQ come from the germline V gene (reference sequence). CDR3 loop: CASSQAGTDSYEQYF. CDR3 nucleotide sequence: TGTGCCAGCAGCCAAGCAGGGACAGACAGCTACGAGCAGTACTTC.

This rearrangement joins TRBV2 to TRBJ2-1; the match to TRBD2 covers 10 bases. This CDR3 region has 24 residues. V lost 4 bases, J lost 0 bases, and 27 bases stayed unmatched. Germline V CDR1 and CDR2: SNHLY, FYNNEI. The CDR3 coding sequence is TGTGCCAGCAGTGGTGCCCTGGGGGCTACAGGGTTGGGTAGCGGGAGGAGCTCCTACAATGAGCAGTTCTTC. Translated, it gives CASSGALGATGLGSGRSSYNEQFF. Full variable domain (remainder filled in from reference TRBV2 and TRBJ2-1): EPEVTQTPSHQVTQMGQEVILRCVPISNHLYFYWYRQILGQKVEFLVSFYNNEISEKSEIFDDQFSVERPDGSNFTLKIRSTKLEDSAMYFCASSGALGATGLGSGRSSYNEQFFGPGTRLTVL.

The rearrangement joins TRBV29-1 to TRBJ2-1, with 7 bases identical to TRBD1. The CDR3 length is 11 residues. CDR1 SQVTM and CDR2 ANQGSEA come from the germline V gene. With 2 bases clipped from V and 12 bases from J, the junction kept 4 bases outside the gene matches. The CDR3 DNA follows: TGCAGCGTTGAACCCCAGGGGGTGCAGTTCTTC. This codes for CSVEPQGVQFF.

This clone was seen only once. This rearrangement joins TRBV28 to TRBJ2-7; 7 bases align to TRBD1. CDR3 size: 15 residues. Germline loops: CDR1 MDHEN, CDR2 SYDVKM. Trimming at V came to 8 bases and at J to 0 bases, leaving 10 bases not matched to a gene. CDR3 sequence: CASQLTGALSYEQYF. The CDR3 DNA reads TGTGCCAGCCAACTCACAGGGGCTCTCTCCTACGAGCAGTACTTC.

The chain employs TRBV6-1 and TRBJ2-7; no clear D gene. CDR3 size: 11 residues. Germline CDR1 reads MNHNS; CDR2 reads SASEGT. V lost 8 bases to trimming and J lost 2 bases, with 7 bases between them. The CDR3 here is CASGRAYEQYF. CDR3 DNA: TGTGCCAGCGGTAGGGCCTACGAGCAGTACTTC.

The genes are TRBV10-3 and TRBJ2-7; the match to TRBD2 covers 10 bases. V shed 6 bases and J 7 bases; nucleotides not matched to a gene: 12. Germline CDR1 ENHRY, CDR2 SYGVKD. This CDR3 has 15 amino acids. In DNA, the CDR3 is TGTGCCATCAGCGGGGGGCTAGCGGGAGCGGGGGAGCAGTACTTC. Encoded protein: CAISGGLAGAGEQYF.

The chain links TRBV5-8 to TRBJ2-3; weak D call: TRBD2 (5 bases). From germline, CDR1 is SGHTS and CDR2 YDEGEE. V was shortened by 2 bases and J by 3 bases, with 7 bases between the two germline ends. This CDR3 spans 13 amino acids. The CDR3 region has the DNA TGTGCCAGCAGCTTTCCGGGAACAGATACGCAGTATTTT. Its translation is CASSFPGTDTQYF.

This clone has more than one count but fewer than ten. The chain uses TRBV6-1 and TRBJ1-5, with 7 bases lining up with TRBD1. Germline V gene lookup returns CDR1 MNHNS and CDR2 SASEGT. This CDR3 has 14 amino acids. V shed 5 bases and J 3 bases; nucleotides not matched to a gene: 4. The DNA of the CDR3 is TGTGCCAGCAGTTCGACAGGGCCCAATCAGCCCCAGCATTTT. This sequence encodes CASSSTGPNQPQHF.

The chain carries TRBV6-5 and TRBJ2-5; no clear D gene. V was trimmed by 0 bases and J by 2 bases, leaving 10 bases between them. The CDR3 has 15 residues. Germline lookup yields CDR1 MNHEY and CDR2 SVGAGI. The CDR3 DNA reads as TGTGCCAGCAGTTACTCACCTGGGCAGCAAGAGACCCAGTACTTC. Translating it yields CASSYSPGQQETQYF.

This sequence joins TRBV7-2 and TRBJ2-7; a possible D gene is TRBD2 (5 bases). V was pared by 5 bases and J by 0 bases, with 11 bases between. This CDR3 has 14 amino acids. From germline, CDR1 is SGHTA and CDR2 FQGNSA. CDR3 sequence reads: CASSPHGSSYEQYF. In DNA, the CDR3 is TGTGCCAGCAGCCCACATGGGAGCTCCTACGAGCAGTACTTC.

Here the CDR3 reads CASSNRQGTSGGPYNEQFF. The CDR3 DNA is TGTGCCAGCAGTAACCGACAGGGAACTAGCGGGGGGCCGTACAATGAGCAGTTCTTC. This chain joins TRBV28 and TRBJ2-1; 12 nucleotides line up with TRBD2. The germline gives CDR1 MDHEN, CDR2 SYDVKM. The J segment lost 4 bases and the V segment lost 5 bases, leaving 15 bases of the junction unmatched. This CDR3 comprises 19 residues.

This chain uses TRBV5-1 with TRBJ2-6; D unclear. Trimming stripped 0 bases from V and 1 base from J, with 11 bases between. The CDR3 consists of 17 residues. The germline V gene has CDR1 SGHRS and CDR2 YFSETQ. The CDR3 DNA is TGCGCCAGCAGCTTGGGTTCATTTCCTTCTGGGGCCAACGTCCTGACTTTC. This translates into CASSLGSFPSGANVLTF.